The 13 T cell receptor beta chains below all came from one sample that was sequenced in a study of T cells in tumors after PD-1 blockade (dated by TCRdb to between 2018 and 2020). The library was obtained by the immunoSEQ multiplex PCR assay. The immuneACCESS repertoire file appears here via TCRdb, limited to in-frame rearrangements. These files lack a portion of the clones; in checked studies, under half of the deficit traces to unresolved V genes, and the cause of the others is not known. Counted in this sample were 60,000 or so clones; around 77% of them appeared once. About an eighth of the sample is taken by the ten largest. Interpreted using the paper, the time point label stands for: before anti-PD-1 therapy. Material: PBMCs, obtained before anti-PD-1 treatment. The source of these receptors is a human donor with basal cell carcinoma.

The chain has TRBV3-1 (or the pseudogene TRBV3-2) and TRBJ2-4; 12 nucleotides match TRBD1. The CDR3 has 17 residues. V shed 6 bases, J shed 8 bases, and the junction held 14 bases outside the gene matches. The germline CDR1 and CDR2 sequences are LGHDT and YNNKEL (reference sequence). The CDR3 sequence is CASSRKGQGARGDIQYF. As DNA, the CDR3 is TGTGCCAGCAGTCGGAAGGGACAGGGGGCGAGGGGAGACATTCAGTACTTC.

The rearrangement uses TRBV19 and TRBJ2-5, with 10 nucleotides matching TRBD2. Trimming removed 6 bases from V and 5 bases from J; junction bases left unmatched: 9. Germline V gene data show CDR1 as LNHDA and CDR2 as SQIVND (reference sequence). CDR3 length: 15 residues. CDR3: CASSNKRGGLETQYF. For the CDR3, the DNA is TGTGCCAGTAGCAACAAGCGGGGGGGTTTGGAGACCCAGTACTTC.

This chain links TRBV29-1 with TRBJ1-2; a possible D gene is TRBD1 (5 bases). From germline, CDR1 is SQVTM and CDR2 ANQGSEA. V was shortened by 1 base and J by 2 bases, with 8 bases between the two germline ends. This CDR3 has 13 residues. In DNA form, the CDR3 reads TGCAGCGTTGAAGGGGGCGGGAACTATGGCTACACCTTC. It is translated as CSVEGGGNYGYTF.

The J gene is TRBJ2-7, the V gene TRBV11-3, with 9 bases that match TRBD1. Germline V gives CDR1 SGHNT, CDR2 YENEEA. The CDR3 is 18 amino acids. Unmatched junction bases numbered 10, after V lost 0 bases and J lost 1 base. The CDR3 nucleotides read TGTGCCAGCAGCTTAGATAGGGGAGGGGGACAGGGATCCTACGAGCAGTACTTC. Its protein is CASSLDRGGGQGSYEQYF. The whole variable domain, remainder taken from reference TRBV11-3 and TRBJ2-7, is EAGVVQSPRYKIIEKKQPVAFWCNPISGHNTLYWYLQNLGQGPELLIRYENEEAVDDSQLPKDRFSAERLKGVDSTLKIQPAELGDSAVYLCASSLDRGGGQGSYEQYFGPGTRLTVT.

The chain has TRBV6-5 and TRBJ2-3, with 9 bases matching TRBD2. V was pared by 3 bases and J by 4 bases, with 8 bases of the junction left unmatched. The CDR3 is 16 amino acids. Germline-derived CDR1 and CDR2 are MNHEY and SVGAGI. CDR3 coding DNA: TGTGCCAGCAGTTATAGCGGCGGGGGGGCCGCAGATACGCAGTATTTT. Translated: CASSYSGGGAADTQYF.

The chain has TRBV30 and TRBJ1-2; no definite D call. V was shortened by 2 bases and J by 6 bases, with 7 bases between the two germline ends. In germline, CDR1 is GTSNPN, CDR2 SVGIG (reference sequence). The CDR3 sequence is 11 residues long. The CDR3 DNA follows: TGTGCCTGGAGTTCCCTACATGGCTACACCTTC. Its translation: CAWSSLHGYTF.

V gene TRBV7-8 combines with J gene TRBJ2-3; the match to TRBD1 covers 7 bases. CDR1 SGHVS and CDR2 FQNEAQ come from the germline V gene. V shed 5 bases and J 1 base; nucleotides not matched to a gene: 15. The CDR3 runs to 18 residues. In nucleotides, the CDR3 is TGTGCCAGCAGCACCAGACGGACAGGCCTTTCACGCACAGATACGCAGTATTTT. Translation gives CASSTRRTGLSRTDTQYF.

The J gene is TRBJ2-7, the V gene TRBV6-5; D may correspond to TRBD1 or TRBD2 (5 bases each). CDR1 and CDR2 (germline): MNHEY, SVGAGI. The ends were cut back, 6 bases at V and 0 bases at J, with 15 bases in the middle. The length of the CDR3 is 15 residues. CDR3 protein: CASREVSGASYEQYF. The CDR3 DNA reads as TGTGCCAGCAGGGAGGTTTCCGGGGCCTCCTACGAGCAGTACTTC.

The CDR3 DNA follows: TGTGCCAGTAGGTGGGAGGCCGACACTGAAGCTTTCTTT. This encodes CASRWEADTEAFF. The V call is TRBV19, the J call TRBJ1-1; D remains ambiguous. The CDR3 extends over 13 amino acids. With 6 bases removed from V and 3 bases from J, the gap between germline ends came to 11 bases. CDR1 LNHDA and CDR2 SQIVND come from the germline V gene (reference sequence).

By share, this clone counts as medium-sized. The chain recombines TRBV5-8 with TRBJ2-2, with a possible D match to TRBD1 (6 bases). This CDR3 has 13 residues. Trimming cost V 2 bases and J 6 bases, with 8 bases left between them. CDR1 is SGHTS and CDR2 is YDEGEE in the germline V gene. The CDR3 spells CASSFEGAGELFF. CDR3 DNA: TGTGCCAGCAGCTTCGAGGGGGCCGGGGAGCTGTTTTTT.

The chain couples TRBV30 to TRBJ2-3, with TRBD2 matching over 10 bases. V was pared by 3 bases and J by 1 base, with 10 bases of the junction left unmatched. The length of the CDR3 is 17 residues. Germline CDR1 and CDR2: GTSNPN and SVGIG (reference sequence). CDR3 amino acids: CAWSGLGLAGGTDTQYF. The CDR3 coding sequence is TGTGCCTGGAGCGGTCTCGGGCTAGCGGGGGGCACAGATACGCAGTATTTT.

Comment on this clone: Other DNA sequences from this sample encode an identical CDR3 as well. The rearrangement joins TRBV15 to TRBJ2-7, with TRBD2 matching 9 bases. CDR3 length equals 16 residues. The ends lost 1 base at V and 6 bases at J; junction bases unmatched: 10. Germline V gives CDR1 LNHNV, CDR2 YYDKDF (reference sequence). CDR3 coding DNA: TGTGCCACCAGCAGAGGGGACGGGGCGGGGGGGAGCGAGCAGTACTTC. Protein sequence: CATSRGDGAGGSEQYF. Supplemented by reference TRBV15 and TRBJ2-7, the full variable domain reads DAMVIQNPRYQVTQFGKPVTLSCSQTLNHNVMYWYQQKSSQAPKLLFHYYDKDFNNEADTPDNFQSRRPNTSFCFLDIRSPGLGDTAMYLCATSRGDGAGGSEQYFGPGTRLTVT.

This clone occurred a few times. The chain couples TRBV19 to TRBJ1-4, with a possible D match to TRBD1 (6 bases). This CDR3 has 18 amino acids. Germline V gives CDR1 LNHDA, CDR2 SQIVND (reference sequence). Trimming shortened V by 6 bases and J by 5 bases, and 25 bases separated the two germline ends. The DNA of the CDR3 is TGTGCCAGTAGCGCAAACCCCGGCGGGGGGCGCACGAATGAAAAACTGTTTTTT. It is translated as CASSANPGGGRTNEKLFF.